These 3 T cell receptor beta chains came from one sample sequenced in a study of sequential checkpoint blockade in melanoma (dated by TCRdb to the late 2010s). What this sample's treatment or condition label stands for: randomized to nivolumab then ipilimumab (arm A) or the reverse (arm B). To prepare the library, the immunoSEQ multiplex PCR assay was applied. What TCRdb holds here is the immuneACCESS table cut down to in-frame rearrangements. Part of the clones is not present; checked against another copy, under half of the missing clones reflect an unresolved V gene, and the others are unexplained. The sample has more than 4,000 clones on record, 34% of them singletons. The top ten hold roughly 12% of the sample. The source material was tumor tissue (inferred from file names), sampled from a patient given nivolumab and ipilimumab in sequence. The receptors come from a human donor with melanoma.

V usage is TRBV19 and J usage is TRBJ1-5; D unclear. CDR1 and CDR2 from the germline V gene are LNHDA and SQIVND (reference sequence). With 2 bases removed from V and 7 bases from J, the gap between germline ends came to 9 bases. The CDR3 length is 13 residues. CDR3 bases: TGTGCCAGTAGTATATCGGGAGGGCAGCCCCAGCATTTT. It is translated as CASSISGGQPQHF.

The table lists this clone with a few counts. One or more bases were not read clearly; the residue they encode is written X. This chain links TRBV6-8 with TRBJ2-1; TRBD1 might be the D (6 bases). V was trimmed by 10 bases and J by 2 bases, leaving 18 bases between them. Germline V gene data show CDR1 as MNHGY and CDR2 as SAAAGT. The CDR3 spans 15 residues. CDR3 coding DNA: TGTGCCACCCGCCCCGRCGGACAGACCTACAATGAGCAGTTCTTC. It encodes CATRPXGQTYNEQFF.

This clone has a handful of counts. The chain combines TRBV18 with TRBJ2-5; D is possibly TRBD1 or TRBD2 (5 bases each). Germline loops: CDR1 KGHSH, CDR2 LQKENI. V dropped 5 bases and J dropped 5 bases, with 18 bases sitting between them. This CDR3 contains 15 residues. As DNA, the CDR3 is TGTGCCAGCTCAGTCCCCGGGACCAATTTGGAGACCCAGTACTTC. It is translated as CASSVPGTNLETQYF.